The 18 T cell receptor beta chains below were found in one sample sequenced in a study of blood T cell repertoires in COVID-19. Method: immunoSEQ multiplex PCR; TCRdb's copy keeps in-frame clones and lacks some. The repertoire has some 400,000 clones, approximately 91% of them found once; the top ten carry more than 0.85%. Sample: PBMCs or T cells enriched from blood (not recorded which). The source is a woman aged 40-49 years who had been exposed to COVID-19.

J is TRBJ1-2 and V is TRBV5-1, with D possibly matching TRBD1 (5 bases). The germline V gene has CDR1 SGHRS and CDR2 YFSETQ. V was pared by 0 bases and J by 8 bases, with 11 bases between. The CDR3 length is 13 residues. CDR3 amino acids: CASSLDQGGGYTF. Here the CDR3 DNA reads TGCGCCAGCAGCTTGGACCAGGGTGGGGGCTACACCTTC.

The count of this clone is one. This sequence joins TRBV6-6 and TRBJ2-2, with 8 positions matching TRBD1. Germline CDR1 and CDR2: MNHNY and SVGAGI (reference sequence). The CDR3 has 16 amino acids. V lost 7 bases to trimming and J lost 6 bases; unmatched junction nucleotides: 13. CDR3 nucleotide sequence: TGTGCCAGCACCCGAGGACAGGGAATTTCTGCCGGGGAGCTGTTTTTT. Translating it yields CASTRGQGISAGELFF.

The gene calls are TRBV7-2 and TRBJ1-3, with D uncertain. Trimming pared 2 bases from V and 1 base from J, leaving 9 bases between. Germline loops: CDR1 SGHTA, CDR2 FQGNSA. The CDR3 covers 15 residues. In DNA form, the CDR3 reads TGTGCCAGCAGCTTATTCGCGGGATCTGGAAACACCATATATTTT. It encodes CASSLFAGSGNTIYF.

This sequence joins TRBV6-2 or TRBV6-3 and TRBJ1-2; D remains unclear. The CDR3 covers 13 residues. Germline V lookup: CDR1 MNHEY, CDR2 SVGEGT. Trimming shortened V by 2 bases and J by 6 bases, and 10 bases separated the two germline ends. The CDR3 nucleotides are TGTGCCAGCAGTTACGGGGAGAATAATGGCTACACCTTC. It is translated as CASSYGENNGYTF.

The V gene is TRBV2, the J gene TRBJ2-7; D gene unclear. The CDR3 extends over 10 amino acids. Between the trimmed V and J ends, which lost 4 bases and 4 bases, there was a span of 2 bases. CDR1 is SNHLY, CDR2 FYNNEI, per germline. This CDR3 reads CASSVYEQYF. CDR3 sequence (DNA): TGTGCCAGCAGTGTATACGAGCAGTACTTC.

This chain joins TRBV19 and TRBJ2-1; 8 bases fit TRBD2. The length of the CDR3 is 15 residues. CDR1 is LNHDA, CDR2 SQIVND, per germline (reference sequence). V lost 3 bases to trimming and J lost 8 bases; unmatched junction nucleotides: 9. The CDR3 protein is CASSMLSGSLDEQFF. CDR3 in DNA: TGTGCCAGTAGTATGTTGAGCGGGAGTCTCGATGAGCAGTTCTTC.

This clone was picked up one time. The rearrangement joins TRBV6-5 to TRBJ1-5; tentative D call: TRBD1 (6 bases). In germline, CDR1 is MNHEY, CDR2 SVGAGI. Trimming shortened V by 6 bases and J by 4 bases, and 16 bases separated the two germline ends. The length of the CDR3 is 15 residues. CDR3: CASRLTQGANQPQHF. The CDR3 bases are TGTGCCAGCAGACTAACACAGGGTGCGAATCAGCCCCAGCATTTT.

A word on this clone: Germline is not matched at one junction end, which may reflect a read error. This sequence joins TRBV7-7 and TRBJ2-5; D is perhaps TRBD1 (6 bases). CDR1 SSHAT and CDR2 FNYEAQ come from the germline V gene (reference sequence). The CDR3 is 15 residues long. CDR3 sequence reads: CASSFDIGGQETQYF. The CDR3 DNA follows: TGTGCTAGCAGCTTCGATATAGGGGGACAAGAGACCCAGTACTTC.

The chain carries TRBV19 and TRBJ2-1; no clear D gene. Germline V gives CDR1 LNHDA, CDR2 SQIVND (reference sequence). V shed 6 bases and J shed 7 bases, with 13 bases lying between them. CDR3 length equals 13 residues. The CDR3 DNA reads TGTGCCAGTAGCTCTCTCGGAGAAAATGAGCAGTTCTTC. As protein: CASSSLGENEQFF.

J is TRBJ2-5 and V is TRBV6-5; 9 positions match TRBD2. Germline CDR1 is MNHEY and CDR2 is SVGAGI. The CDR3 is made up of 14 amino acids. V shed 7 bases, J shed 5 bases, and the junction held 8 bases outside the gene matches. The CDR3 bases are TGTGCCAGCAAGGAACTAGCGGGCGGTGAGACCCAGTACTTC. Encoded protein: CASKELAGGETQYF.

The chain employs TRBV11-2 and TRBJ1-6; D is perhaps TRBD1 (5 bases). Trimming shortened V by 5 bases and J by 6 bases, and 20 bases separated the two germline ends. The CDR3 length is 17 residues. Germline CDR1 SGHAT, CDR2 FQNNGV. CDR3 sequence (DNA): TGTGCCAGCAGCCCCCGACAGCACCTTCGGTTTAATTCACCCCTCCACTTT. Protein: CASSPRQHLRFNSPLHF.

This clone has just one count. CDR3 sequence: CATSRSGGSWNTEAFF. The CDR3 DNA sequence: TGTGCCACCAGCAGATCAGGGGGTTCATGGAACACTGAAGCTTTCTTT. V is TRBV15 and J is TRBJ1-1, with 7 bases identical to TRBD1. Germline CDR1 LNHNV, CDR2 YYDKDF (reference sequence). V lost 2 bases to trimming and J lost 1 base; unmatched junction nucleotides: 7. CDR3 size: 16 residues.

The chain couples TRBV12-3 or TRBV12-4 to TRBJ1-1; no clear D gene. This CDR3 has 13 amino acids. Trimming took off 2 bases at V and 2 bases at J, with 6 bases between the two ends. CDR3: CASSLLLNTEAFF. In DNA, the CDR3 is TGTGCCAGCAGTTTACTCTTAAACACTGAAGCTTTCTTT.

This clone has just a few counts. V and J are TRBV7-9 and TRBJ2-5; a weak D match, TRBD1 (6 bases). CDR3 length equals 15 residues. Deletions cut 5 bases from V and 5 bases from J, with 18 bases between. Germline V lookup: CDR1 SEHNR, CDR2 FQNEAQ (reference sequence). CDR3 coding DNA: TGTGCCAGCAGCCCCAAACTCACAGGGCCGGAGACCCAGTACTTC. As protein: CASSPKLTGPETQYF.

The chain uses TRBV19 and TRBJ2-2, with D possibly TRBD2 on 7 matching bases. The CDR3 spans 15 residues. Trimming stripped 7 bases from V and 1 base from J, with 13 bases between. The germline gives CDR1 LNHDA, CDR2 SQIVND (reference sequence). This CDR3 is CASMRGGQNTGELFF. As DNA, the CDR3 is TGTGCCAGTATGAGGGGGGGCCAGAACACCGGGGAGCTGTTTTTT. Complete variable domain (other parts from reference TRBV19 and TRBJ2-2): DGGITQSPKYLFRKEGQNVTLSCEQNLNHDAMYWYRQDPGQGLRLIYYSQIVNDFQKGDIAEGYSVSREKKESFPLTVTSAQKNPTAFYLCASMRGGQNTGELFFGEGSRLTVL.

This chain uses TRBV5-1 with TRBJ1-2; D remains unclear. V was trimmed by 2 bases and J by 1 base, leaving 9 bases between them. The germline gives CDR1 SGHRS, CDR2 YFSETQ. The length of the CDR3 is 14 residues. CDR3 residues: CASSLIAVNYGYTF. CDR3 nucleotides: TGCGCCAGCAGCTTAATAGCAGTTAACTATGGCTACACCTTC.

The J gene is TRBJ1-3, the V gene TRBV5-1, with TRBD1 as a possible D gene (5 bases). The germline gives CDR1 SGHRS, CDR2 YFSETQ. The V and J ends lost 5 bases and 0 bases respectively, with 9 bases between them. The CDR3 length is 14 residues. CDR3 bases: TGCGCCAGCAGGGAGGGGCTCTCTGGAAACACCATATATTTT. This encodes CASREGLSGNTIYF.

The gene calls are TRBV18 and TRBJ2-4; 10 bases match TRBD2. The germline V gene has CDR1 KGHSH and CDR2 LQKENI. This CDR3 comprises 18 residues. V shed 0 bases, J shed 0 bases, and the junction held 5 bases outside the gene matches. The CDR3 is CASSPPGTSALAKNIQYF. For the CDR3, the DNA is TGTGCCAGCTCACCACCGGGGACTAGCGCCTTAGCCAAAAACATTCAGTACTTC.